The sequence of this T cell receptor (beta chain) was determined in a study of identical twins. The CDR3 is 16 residues long. Germline CDR1 is MNHNS and CDR2 is SASEGT. The V gene lost 8 bases and the J gene lost 0 bases, with 14 bases spanning the gap. General study findings and limits: Abundant beta clonotypes from cord blood had fewer insertions, unlike memory repertoires, which showed none. Sequences that were out-of-frame, alpha and twin-shared displayed an excess of low generation probability.

cDNA molecules carried unique molecular identifiers, and template switching added a universal primer site. TCRdb called the 5' RACE reads again in MiXCR, with one record for every CDR3 protein. The repertoire holds some 600,000 distinct CDR3 sequences, under 8.5% seen once, with around 1.6% in the top ten. As for this clonotype: Its specificity is unknown.

This sample was also put to use in a study of yellow fever vaccine responses in identical twins.

The gene calls are TRBV6-1 and TRBJ1-6, with D maybe TRBD1 (5 bases). This receptor was obtained from a woman between 18 and 29 years old in good health. The material sequenced was PBMCs. CDR3 in DNA: TGTGCCAGCGGGGAGACAGCTTACTCCTATAATTCACCCCTCCACTTT. It is translated as CASGETAYSYNSPLHF.